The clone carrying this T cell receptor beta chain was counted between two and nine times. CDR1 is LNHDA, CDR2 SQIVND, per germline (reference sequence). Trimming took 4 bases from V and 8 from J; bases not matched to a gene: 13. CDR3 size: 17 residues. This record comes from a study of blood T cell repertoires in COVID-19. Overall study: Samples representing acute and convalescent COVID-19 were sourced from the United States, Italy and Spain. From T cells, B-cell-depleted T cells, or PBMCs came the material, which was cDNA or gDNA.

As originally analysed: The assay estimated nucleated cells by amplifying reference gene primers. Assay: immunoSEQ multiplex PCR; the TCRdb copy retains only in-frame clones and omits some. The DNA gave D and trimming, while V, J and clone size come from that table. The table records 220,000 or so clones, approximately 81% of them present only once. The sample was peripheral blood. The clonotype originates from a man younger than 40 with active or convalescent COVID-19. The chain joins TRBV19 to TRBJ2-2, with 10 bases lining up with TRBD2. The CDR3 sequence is CASSRGLARSGEGELFF. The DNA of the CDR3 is TGTGCCAGTAGTAGGGGACTAGCGAGGAGCGGTGAAGGGGAGCTGTTTTTT.